The 5 T cell receptor beta chains given below trace back to one sample, sequenced in a study of T cell responses to AZD1222 COVID-19 vaccine. The assay was immunoSEQ multiplex PCR, and TCRdb's table has in-frame clones only and misses some. Among about 140,000 clones listed, more than 80% were seen once. The sequencing used peripheral blood, collected on day 0 of MenACWY control vaccination. These receptors originate from an adult in good health.

The chain uses TRBV9 and TRBJ2-3, with D possibly TRBD2 on 6 matching bases. The CDR3 has 15 residues. Germline lookup yields CDR1 SGDLS and CDR2 YYNGEE. Between the trimmed V and J ends, which lost 0 bases and 0 bases, there was a span of 8 bases. CDR3 sequence reads: CASSVAGVSTDTQYF. Here the CDR3 DNA reads TGTGCCAGCAGCGTAGCGGGAGTAAGCACAGATACGCAGTATTTT.

V is TRBV28 and J is TRBJ1-2; no clear D. The CDR3 has 14 amino acids. Trimming cost V 3 bases and J 7 bases, with 15 bases left between them. The germline CDR1 and CDR2 sequences are MDHEN and SYDVKM. The CDR3 DNA is TGTGCCAGCAGTTTCGTACGCCTCCAAGGTGGCTACACCTTC. This encodes CASSFVRLQGGYTF.

This clone was detected once. This chain uses TRBV7-9 with TRBJ1-2, with D possibly TRBD1 on 6 matching bases. The germline gives CDR1 SEHNR, CDR2 FQNEAQ (reference sequence). This CDR3 is 17 amino acids long. V lost 1 base to trimming and J lost 0 bases, with 15 bases between them. In nucleotides, the CDR3 is TGTGCCAGCAGCTTAGGGTACAGGGCCGAGGCTAACTATGGCTACACCTTC. Amino acids: CASSLGYRAEANYGYTF.

This rearrangement joins TRBV6-2 or TRBV6-3 to TRBJ1-1; D might be TRBD1 (5 bases). Trimming cost V 6 bases and J 3 bases, with 17 bases left between them. The CDR3 has 15 residues. CDR1 is MNHEY, CDR2 SVGEGT, per germline. The CDR3 protein is CASSSSQGSDTEAFF. In DNA form, the CDR3 reads TGTGCCAGCAGCAGCAGCCAGGGTAGCGACACTGAAGCTTTCTTT.

The chain combines TRBV5-1 with TRBJ2-1; 10 bases align to TRBD2. J was trimmed by 9 bases and V by 3 bases; bases with no gene match: 6. Looked up from germline, CDR1 is SGHRS and CDR2 is YFSETQ. This CDR3 has 14 residues. As DNA, the CDR3 is TGCGCCAGCAGCTCCACTAGCGGGATTACTGAGCAGTTCTTC. Its protein product is CASSSTSGITEQFF.